Sequencing of this TCR beta chain was carried out in a study of blood T cells in healthy people across ages. Regarding the study as a whole: Investigators viewed diversity estimates from one million T cells as underestimates, the study reported.

PCR was performed a second time for roughly 7 to 11 cycles using a sample-barcoded 5' primer and a J-beta primer mix. TCRdb reprocessed the 5' RACE reads with MiXCR, giving one entry per CDR3 protein. This table holds around 1,000,000 distinct CDR3 sequences, approximately 25% found once. Germline CDR1 is SGHRS and CDR2 is YFSETQ. Between the trimmed V and J ends, which lost 2 bases and 1 base, there was a span of 15 bases. This CDR3 is built from 17 residues. This clonotype showed up just once. As yet, its antigen is unknown. This sample was also put to use in a study of T cells of mothers and their children. From that paper: The analysis detected no persistent microchimeric T cell clones.

Sequenced input: blood. This sequence joins TRBV5-1 and TRBJ2-2, with D unclear. The clonotype was recovered from a girl aged 2-10 years in good health. The CDR3, as DNA: TGCGCCAGCAGCTTCGGTGAGCGATTAGGGAACACCGGGGAGCTGTTTTTT. Amino acids: CASSFGERLGNTGELFF.